This T cell receptor (beta chain) is from a study of regulatory T cells in long-lasting Graves disease. Arm-PCR of CDR3 regions and iRepertoire HTBI primers were used to build TCR beta libraries. Using its own MiXCR run on the multiplex PCR reads, TCRdb lists one record per CDR3 protein. The sample lists 300,000 to 400,000 distinct CDR3 sequences, 15% to 20% occurring once. This clonotype was seen at least ten times. Time point here: newly diagnosed GD, antithyroid drugs for less than 3 months. After RNA was extracted from PBMCs, the TCR library was made from it. American Thyroid Association guidelines served as the basis for diagnosing Graves' disease. Germline values: CDR1 SQVTM, CDR2 ANQGSEA. The CDR3 covers 15 residues. The junction had 13 bases not matched to a gene; V was cut back by 4 bases and J by 8 bases.

The V call is TRBV29-1, the J call TRBJ2-1; 8 nucleotides match TRBD2. This sequence was found in a female donor with Graves disease. Sequencing was performed on peripheral blood mononuclear cells (PBMCs), taken at new diagnosis, from a patient treated with antithyroid drugs. In DNA, the CDR3 is TGCAGCGTTGCTAAGTCTAGCGGGTCCCTCGATGAGCAGTTCTTC. Its protein product is CSVAKSSGSLDEQFF.